Listed here are 5 T cell receptor beta chains from one sample, sequenced in a study of PD-1 blockade in classical Hodgkin lymphoma. Clones were sequenced by immunoSEQ multiplex PCR, and TCRdb holds only the in-frame ones, with some missing. Counted here are some 2,700 clones, just under 70% occurring once; the ten biggest clones make up roughly three quarters. The time point: cycle 4 day 1 (C4D1), after 6 weeks of nivolumab. Each patient relapsed following autologous stem cell transplantation, and prior brentuximab vedotin exposure differed. The investigators isolated CD8+ T cells from thawed PBMCs using magnetic negative selection. Sequencing used CD8+ T cells from blood, obtained before the fourth cycle of nivolumab. These receptors originate from a human donor with classical Hodgkin lymphoma.

The chain recombines TRBV2 with TRBJ2-5; a weak D match, TRBD1 (5 bases). V lost 4 bases to trimming and J lost 5 bases, with 8 bases between them. Germline V gene sequence: CDR1 SNHLY, CDR2 FYNNEI. The CDR3 consists of 12 residues. The CDR3 DNA follows: TGTGCCAGCAGTGGGGGCGCCGAGACCCAGTACTTC. Encoded protein: CASSGGAETQYF.

This chain connects TRBV6-6 to TRBJ1-2; D unresolved. This CDR3 is 13 amino acids long. V lost 6 bases and J 4 bases, leaving 12 bases between the germline ends. Germline values: CDR1 MNHNY, CDR2 SVGAGI (reference sequence). The DNA of the CDR3 is TGTGCCAGCAGCCAAGGGTCCTTCTATGGCTACACCTTC. It translates to CASSQGSFYGYTF.

The chain is built from TRBV11-3 and TRBJ2-5; D is possibly TRBD2 (6 bases). The CDR3 is 15 residues long. V dropped 5 bases and J dropped 2 bases, with 15 bases sitting between them. The germline gives CDR1 SGHNT, CDR2 YENEEA. CDR3: CASSQTYGGQETQYF. CDR3 coding DNA: TGTGCCAGCAGCCAAACTTACGGGGGTCAAGAGACCCAGTACTTC.

The rearrangement uses TRBV4-3 and TRBJ2-5, with D hard to call. CDR3 length: 13 amino acids. Trimming shortened V by 0 bases and J by 5 bases, and 7 bases separated the two germline ends. Germline V gene sequence: CDR1 LGHNA, CDR2 YSLEER. The CDR3 loop reads CASSQDRVETQYF. The CDR3 DNA reads TGCGCCAGCAGCCAAGATCGCGTGGAGACCCAGTACTTC.

The J gene is TRBJ2-7, the V gene TRBV11-3; D not certain. The germline V gene encodes CDR1 SGHNT and CDR2 YENEEA. The V and J ends lost 6 bases and 0 bases respectively, with 6 bases between them. CDR3 length equals 12 residues. CDR3: CASSLSSYEQYF. The CDR3 DNA follows: TGTGCCAGCAGTCTGAGCTCCTACGAGCAGTACTTC. The whole variable domain, remainder taken from reference TRBV11-3 and TRBJ2-7, is EAGVVQSPRYKIIEKKQPVAFWCNPISGHNTLYWYLQNLGQGPELLIRYENEEAVDDSQLPKDRFSAERLKGVDSTLKIQPAELGDSAVYLCASSLSSYEQYFGPGTRLTVT.